This T cell receptor (beta chain) was observed in a study of blood T cell repertoires in COVID-19. Study-wide background: COVID-19 samples from acute and convalescent phases originated in the United States, Italy and Spain.

Per the original methods: Reference gene primers were amplified, and this amplification served to estimate nucleated cell counts. Assay used: immunoSEQ multiplex PCR; TCRdb lists only in-frame clones, some missing. The DNA gave D and trimming, while V, J and clone size come from that table. The repertoire holds 110,000 or so clones, with roughly four fifths as singletons. This CDR3 is built from 15 residues. Germline lookup yields CDR1 MDHEN and CDR2 SYDVKM. The V end was cut by 4 bases, the J end by 7 bases, with 17 bases between. This TCR was recovered from a man aged 50 or older with acute or convalescent COVID-19. Sequenced sample: peripheral blood. The chain links TRBV28 to TRBJ1-5; tentatively, D is TRBD1 (6 bases). CDR3 protein: CASSSQITGTQPQHF. The CDR3 coding sequence is TGTGCCAGCAGTTCGCAAATTACAGGGACCCAGCCCCAGCATTTT. Filled out from reference TRBV28 and TRBJ1-5, the complete variable domain reads DVKVTQSSRYLVKRTGEKVFLECVQDMDHENMFWYRQDPGLGLRLIYFSYDVKMKEKGDIPEGYSVSREKKERFSLILESASTNQTSMYLCASSSQITGTQPQHFGDGTRLSIL.